This TCR beta chain was profiled in a study of blood T cell repertoires in COVID-19. Profiled with immunoSEQ multiplex PCR; TCRdb holds only in-frame clones, not every one. The data contain approximately 310,000 clones, 80% to 90% of them singletons. Only a few counts were recorded for this clone. Sample: peripheral blood. This sequence originates from a man aged 50-60 years with active or convalescent COVID-19.

CDR3 loop: CASSVRQGSYEQYF. The CDR3 region has the DNA TGTGCCAGTAGTGTCCGACAGGGGAGTTACGAGCAGTACTTC. The chain recombines TRBV19 with TRBJ2-7; TRBD1 matches at 8 bases. J lost 4 bases, V lost 5 bases, and 7 bases had no gene match. CDR3 length: 14 residues. Germline CDR1 and CDR2: LNHDA and SQIVND (reference sequence).